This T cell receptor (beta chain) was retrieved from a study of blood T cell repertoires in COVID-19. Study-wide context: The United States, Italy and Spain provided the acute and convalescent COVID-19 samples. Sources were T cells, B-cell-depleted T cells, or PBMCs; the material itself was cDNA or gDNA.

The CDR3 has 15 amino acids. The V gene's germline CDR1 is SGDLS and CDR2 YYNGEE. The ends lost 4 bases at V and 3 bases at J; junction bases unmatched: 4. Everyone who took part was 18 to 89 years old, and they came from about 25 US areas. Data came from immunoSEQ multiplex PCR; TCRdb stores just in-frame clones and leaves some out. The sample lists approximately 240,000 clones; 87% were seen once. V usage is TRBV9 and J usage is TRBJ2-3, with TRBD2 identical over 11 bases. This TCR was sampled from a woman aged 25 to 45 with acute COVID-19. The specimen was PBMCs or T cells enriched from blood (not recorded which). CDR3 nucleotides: TGTGCCAGCAGCCCGACTAGCGGGGTGACAGATACGCAGTATTTT. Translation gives CASSPTSGVTDTQYF.